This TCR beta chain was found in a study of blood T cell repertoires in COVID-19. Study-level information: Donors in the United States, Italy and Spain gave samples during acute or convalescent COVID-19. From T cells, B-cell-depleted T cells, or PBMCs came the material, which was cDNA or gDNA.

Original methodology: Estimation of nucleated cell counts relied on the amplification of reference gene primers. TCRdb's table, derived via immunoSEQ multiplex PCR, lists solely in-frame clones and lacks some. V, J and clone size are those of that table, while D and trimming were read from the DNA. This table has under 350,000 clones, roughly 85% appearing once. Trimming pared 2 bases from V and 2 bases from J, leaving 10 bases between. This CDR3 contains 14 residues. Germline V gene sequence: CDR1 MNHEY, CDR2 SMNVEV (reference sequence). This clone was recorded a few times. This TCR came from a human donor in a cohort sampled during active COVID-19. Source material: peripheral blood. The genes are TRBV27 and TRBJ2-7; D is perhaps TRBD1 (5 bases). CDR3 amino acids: CASSLMGPAYEQYF. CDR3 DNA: TGTGCCAGCAGTTTAATGGGGCCAGCCTACGAGCAGTACTTC.